What follows describes a single TCR beta chain. This sample is drawn from a study of early T cells in non-severe SARS-CoV-2 infection. Background on the study: Alpha and beta chains were unpaired, from unsorted whole-blood bulk RNA.

TCRdb re-called the 5' RACE reads with MiXCR, one entry per CDR3 protein. In the table there are about 40,000 distinct CDR3 sequences, over 3.5% of which are singletons. Trimming took off 6 bases at V and 6 bases at J, with 12 bases between the two ends. The CDR3 spans 12 residues. Germline CDR1 and CDR2: SEHNR and FQNEAQ (reference sequence). The V gene is TRBV7-9, the J gene TRBJ2-7, with a possible D match to TRBD1 (5 bases). What was sequenced was whole blood. The receptor's source is an adult who was a healthcare worker with PCR-confirmed SARS-CoV-2 infection or an uninfected control (not recorded which). The CDR3 reads CASSRQLLEQYF. The CDR3 DNA reads TGTGCCAGCAGTCGACAGTTACTCGAGCAGTACTTC.